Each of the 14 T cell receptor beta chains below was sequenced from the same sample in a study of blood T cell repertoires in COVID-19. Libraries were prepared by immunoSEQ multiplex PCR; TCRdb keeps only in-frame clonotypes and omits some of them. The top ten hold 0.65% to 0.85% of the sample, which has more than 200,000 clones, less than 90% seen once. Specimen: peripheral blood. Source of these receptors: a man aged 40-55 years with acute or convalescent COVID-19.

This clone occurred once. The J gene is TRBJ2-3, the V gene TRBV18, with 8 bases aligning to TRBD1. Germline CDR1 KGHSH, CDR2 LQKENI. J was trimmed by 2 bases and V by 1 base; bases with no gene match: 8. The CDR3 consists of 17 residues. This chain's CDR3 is CASSPLPGQETTDTQYF. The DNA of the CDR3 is TGTGCCAGCTCACCACTCCCGGGACAGGAAACCACAGATACGCAGTATTTT.

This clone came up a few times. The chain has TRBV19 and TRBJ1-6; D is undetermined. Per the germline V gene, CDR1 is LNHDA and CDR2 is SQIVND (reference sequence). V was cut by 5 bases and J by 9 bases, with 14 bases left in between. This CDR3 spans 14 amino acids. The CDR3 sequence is CASSASPHSSPLHF. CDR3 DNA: TGTGCCAGTAGTGCATCGCCCCATAGTTCACCCCTCCACTTT.

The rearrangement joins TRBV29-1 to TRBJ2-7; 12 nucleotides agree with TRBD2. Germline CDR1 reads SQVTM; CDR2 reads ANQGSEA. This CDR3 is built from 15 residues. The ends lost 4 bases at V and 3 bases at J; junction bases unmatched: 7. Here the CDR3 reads CSVGDGLAGHYEQYF. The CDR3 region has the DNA TGCAGCGTTGGGGACGGACTAGCGGGGCACTACGAGCAGTACTTC.

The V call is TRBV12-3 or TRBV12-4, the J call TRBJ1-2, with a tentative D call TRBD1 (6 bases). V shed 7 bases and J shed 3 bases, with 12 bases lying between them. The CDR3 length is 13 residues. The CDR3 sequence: CASTSGVDYGYTF. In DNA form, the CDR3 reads TGTGCCAGCACCTCAGGGGTGGACTATGGCTACACCTTC.

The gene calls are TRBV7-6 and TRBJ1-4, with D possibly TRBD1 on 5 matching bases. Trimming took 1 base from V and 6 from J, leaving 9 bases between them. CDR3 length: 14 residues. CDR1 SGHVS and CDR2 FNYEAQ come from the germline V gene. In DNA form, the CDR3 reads TGTGCCAGCAGCTTAGAAGGGGTATATGAAAAACTGTTTTTT. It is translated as CASSLEGVYEKLFF. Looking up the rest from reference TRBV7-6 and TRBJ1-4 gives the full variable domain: GAGVSQSPRYKVTKRGQDVALRCDPISGHVSLYWYRQALGQGPEFLTYFNYEAQQDKSGLPNDRFSAERPEGSISTLTIQRTEQRDSAMYRCASSLEGVYEKLFFGSGTQLSVL.

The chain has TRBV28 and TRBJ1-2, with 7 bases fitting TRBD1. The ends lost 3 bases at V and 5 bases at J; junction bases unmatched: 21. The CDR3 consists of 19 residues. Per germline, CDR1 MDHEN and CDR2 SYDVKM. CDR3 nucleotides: TGTGCCAGCAGTTTTTTTGTGATGGGGTCGGGCAGGGGGGTTTATGGCTACACCTTC. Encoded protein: CASSFFVMGSGRGVYGYTF.

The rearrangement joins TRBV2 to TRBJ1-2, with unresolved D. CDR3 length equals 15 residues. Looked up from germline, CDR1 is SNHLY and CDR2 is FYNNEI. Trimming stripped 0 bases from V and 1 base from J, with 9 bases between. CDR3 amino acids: CASSEALRGNYGYTF. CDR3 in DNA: TGTGCCAGCAGTGAAGCGCTTCGGGGTAACTATGGCTACACCTTC.

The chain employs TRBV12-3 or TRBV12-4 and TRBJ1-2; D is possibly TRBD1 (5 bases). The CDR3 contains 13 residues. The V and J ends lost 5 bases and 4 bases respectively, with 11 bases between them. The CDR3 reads CASSLGGVYGYTF. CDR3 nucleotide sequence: TGTGCCAGCAGTCTGGGGGGGGTCTATGGCTACACCTTC.

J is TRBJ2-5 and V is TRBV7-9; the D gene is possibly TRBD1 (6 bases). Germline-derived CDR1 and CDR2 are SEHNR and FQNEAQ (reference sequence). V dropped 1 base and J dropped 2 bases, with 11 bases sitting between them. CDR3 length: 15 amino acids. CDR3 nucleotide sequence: TGTGCCAGCAGCTTAGTCTACAGGGCACAAGAGACCCAGTACTTC. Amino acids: CASSLVYRAQETQYF.

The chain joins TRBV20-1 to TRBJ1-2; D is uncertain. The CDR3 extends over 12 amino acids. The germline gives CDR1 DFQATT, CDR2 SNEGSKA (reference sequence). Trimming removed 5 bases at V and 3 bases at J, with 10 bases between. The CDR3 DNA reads TGCAGTGCTGGTGCCTTCGACTATGGCTACACCTTC. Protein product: CSAGAFDYGYTF.

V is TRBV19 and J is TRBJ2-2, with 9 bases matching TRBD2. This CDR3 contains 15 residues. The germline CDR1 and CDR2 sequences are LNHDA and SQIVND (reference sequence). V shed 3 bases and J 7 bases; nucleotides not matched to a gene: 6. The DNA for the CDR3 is TGTGCCAGTAGTATCTCTAGCGGGAATCTCGGGGAGCTGTTTTTT. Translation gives CASSISSGNLGELFF.

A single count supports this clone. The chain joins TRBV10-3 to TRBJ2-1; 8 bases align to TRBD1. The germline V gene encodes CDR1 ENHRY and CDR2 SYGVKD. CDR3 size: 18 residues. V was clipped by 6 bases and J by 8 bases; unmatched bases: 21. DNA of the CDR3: TGTGCCATCAGACAACAGGGGGAGCATTTGCAGGGGAGGCATGAGCAGTTCTTC. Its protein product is CAIRQQGEHLQGRHEQFF.

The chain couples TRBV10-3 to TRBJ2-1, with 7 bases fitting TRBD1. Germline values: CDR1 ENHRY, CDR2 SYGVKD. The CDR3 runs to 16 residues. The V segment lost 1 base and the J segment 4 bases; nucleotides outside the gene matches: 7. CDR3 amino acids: CAISELGQRGYNEQFF. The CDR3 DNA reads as TGTGCCATCAGTGAGTTGGGACAGAGGGGATACAATGAGCAGTTCTTC.

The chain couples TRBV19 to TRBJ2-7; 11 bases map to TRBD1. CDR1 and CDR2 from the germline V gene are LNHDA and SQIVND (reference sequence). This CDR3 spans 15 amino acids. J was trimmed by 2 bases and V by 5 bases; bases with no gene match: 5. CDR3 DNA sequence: TGTGCCAGTAGTCCGTGGACAGGGGGCCCCTACGAGCAGTACTTC. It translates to CASSPWTGGPYEQYF. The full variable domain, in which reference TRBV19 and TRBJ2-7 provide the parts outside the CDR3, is DGGITQSPKYLFRKEGQNVTLSCEQNLNHDAMYWYRQDPGQGLRLIYYSQIVNDFQKGDIAEGYSVSREKKESFPLTVTSAQKNPTAFYLCASSPWTGGPYEQYFGPGTRLTVT.